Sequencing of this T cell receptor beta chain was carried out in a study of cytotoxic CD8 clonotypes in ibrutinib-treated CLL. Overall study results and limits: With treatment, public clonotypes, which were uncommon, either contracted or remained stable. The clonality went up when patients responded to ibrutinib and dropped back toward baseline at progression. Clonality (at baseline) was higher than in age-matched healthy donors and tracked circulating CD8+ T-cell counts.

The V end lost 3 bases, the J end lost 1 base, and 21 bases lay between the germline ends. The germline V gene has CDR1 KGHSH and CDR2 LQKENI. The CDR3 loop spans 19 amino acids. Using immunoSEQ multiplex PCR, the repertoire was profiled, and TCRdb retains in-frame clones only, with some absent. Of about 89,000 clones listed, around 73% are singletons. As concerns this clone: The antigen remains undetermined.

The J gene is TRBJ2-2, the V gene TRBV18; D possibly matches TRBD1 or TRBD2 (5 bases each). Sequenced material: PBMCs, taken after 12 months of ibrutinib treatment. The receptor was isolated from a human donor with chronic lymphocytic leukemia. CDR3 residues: CASSPREGTYSVNTGELFF. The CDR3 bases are TGTGCCAGCTCACCCCGAGAAGGGACGTATAGTGTGAACACCGGGGAGCTGTTTTTT. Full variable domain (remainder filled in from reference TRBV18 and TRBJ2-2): NAGVMQNPRHLVRRRGQEARLRCSPMKGHSHVYWYRQLPEEGLKFMVYLQKENIIDESGMPKERFSAEFPKEGPSILRIQQVVRGDSAAYFCASSPREGTYSVNTGELFFGEGSRLTVL.